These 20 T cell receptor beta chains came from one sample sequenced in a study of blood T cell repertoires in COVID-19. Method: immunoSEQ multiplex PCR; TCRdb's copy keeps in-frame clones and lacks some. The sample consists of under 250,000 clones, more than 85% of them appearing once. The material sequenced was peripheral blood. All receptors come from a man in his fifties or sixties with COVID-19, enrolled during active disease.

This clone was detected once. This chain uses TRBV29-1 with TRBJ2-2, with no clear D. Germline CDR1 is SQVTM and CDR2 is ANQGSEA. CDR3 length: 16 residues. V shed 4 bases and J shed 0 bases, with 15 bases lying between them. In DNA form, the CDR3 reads TGCAGCGTTGTAGGCGGTGCCGGCGCGAACACCGGGGAGCTGTTTTTT. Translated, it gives CSVVGGAGANTGELFF.

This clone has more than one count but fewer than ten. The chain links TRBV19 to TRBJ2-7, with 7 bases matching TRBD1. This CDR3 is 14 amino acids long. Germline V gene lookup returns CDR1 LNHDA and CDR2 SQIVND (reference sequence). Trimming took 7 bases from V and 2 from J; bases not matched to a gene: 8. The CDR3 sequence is CASNRQGVPYEQYF. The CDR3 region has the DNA TGTGCCAGTAACAGACAGGGAGTACCCTACGAGCAGTACTTC.

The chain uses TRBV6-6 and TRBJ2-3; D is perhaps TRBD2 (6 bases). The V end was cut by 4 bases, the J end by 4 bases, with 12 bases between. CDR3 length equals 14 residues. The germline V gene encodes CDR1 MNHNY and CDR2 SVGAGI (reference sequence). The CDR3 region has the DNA TGTGCCAGCAGTTTACGGGGGATAGCAGATACGCAGTATTTT. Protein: CASSLRGIADTQYF.

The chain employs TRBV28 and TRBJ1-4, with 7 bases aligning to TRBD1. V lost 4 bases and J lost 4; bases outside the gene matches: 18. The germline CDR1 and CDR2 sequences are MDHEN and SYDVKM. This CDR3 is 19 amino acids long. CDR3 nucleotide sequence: TGTGCCAGCAGTTCAACGTTAAATTCGGGACAGCGGTTTAATGAAAAACTGTTTTTT. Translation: CASSSTLNSGQRFNEKLFF. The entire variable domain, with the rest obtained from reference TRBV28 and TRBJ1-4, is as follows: DVKVTQSSRYLVKRTGEKVFLECVQDMDHENMFWYRQDPGLGLRLIYFSYDVKMKEKGDIPEGYSVSREKKERFSLILESASTNQTSMYLCASSSTLNSGQRFNEKLFFGSGTQLSVL.

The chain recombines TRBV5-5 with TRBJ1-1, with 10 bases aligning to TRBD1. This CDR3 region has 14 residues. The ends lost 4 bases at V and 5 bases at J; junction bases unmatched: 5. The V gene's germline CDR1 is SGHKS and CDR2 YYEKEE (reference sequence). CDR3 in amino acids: CASSPGTGVTEAFF. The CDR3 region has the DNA TGTGCCAGCAGCCCCGGGACAGGGGTAACTGAAGCTTTCTTT.

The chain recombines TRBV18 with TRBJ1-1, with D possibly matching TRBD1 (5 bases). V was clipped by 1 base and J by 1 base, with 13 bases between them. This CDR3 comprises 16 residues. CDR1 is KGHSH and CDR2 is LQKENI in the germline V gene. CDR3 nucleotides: TGTGCCAGCTCACCACAACGGGGGTTAAGGAACACTGAAGCTTTCTTT. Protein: CASSPQRGLRNTEAFF.

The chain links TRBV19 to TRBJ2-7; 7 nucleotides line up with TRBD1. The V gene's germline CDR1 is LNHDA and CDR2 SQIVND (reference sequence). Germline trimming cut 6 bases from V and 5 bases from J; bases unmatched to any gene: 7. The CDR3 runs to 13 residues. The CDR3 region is CASSSNRGDEQYF. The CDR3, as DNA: TGTGCCAGTAGCTCGAACAGGGGAGACGAGCAGTACTTC.

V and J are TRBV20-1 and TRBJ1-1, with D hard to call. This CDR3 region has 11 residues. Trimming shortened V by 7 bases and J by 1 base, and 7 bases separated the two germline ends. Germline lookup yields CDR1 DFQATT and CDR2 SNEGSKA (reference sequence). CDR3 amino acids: CSVSSNTEAFF. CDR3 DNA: TGCAGTGTGTCTTCGAACACTGAAGCTTTCTTT.

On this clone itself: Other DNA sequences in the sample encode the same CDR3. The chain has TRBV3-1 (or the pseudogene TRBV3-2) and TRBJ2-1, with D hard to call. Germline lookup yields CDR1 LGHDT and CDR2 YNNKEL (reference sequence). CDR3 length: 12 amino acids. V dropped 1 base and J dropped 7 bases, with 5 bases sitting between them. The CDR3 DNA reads TGTGCCAGCAGCCAAGTAGATAATGAGCAGTTCTTC. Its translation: CASSQVDNEQFF.

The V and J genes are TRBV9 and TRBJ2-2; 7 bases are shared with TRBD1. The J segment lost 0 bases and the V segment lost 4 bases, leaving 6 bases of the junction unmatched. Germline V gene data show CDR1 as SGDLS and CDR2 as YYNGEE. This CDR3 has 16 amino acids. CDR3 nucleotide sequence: TGTGCCAGCAGCCTATTGGACAGGTCGAACACCGGGGAGCTGTTTTTT. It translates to CASSLLDRSNTGELFF.

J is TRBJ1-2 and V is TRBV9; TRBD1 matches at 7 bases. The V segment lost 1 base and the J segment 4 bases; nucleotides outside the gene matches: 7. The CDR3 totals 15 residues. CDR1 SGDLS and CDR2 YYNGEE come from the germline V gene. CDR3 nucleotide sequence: TGTGCCAGCAGCGTATCCGGGACAGAGCCCTATGGCTACACCTTC. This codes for CASSVSGTEPYGYTF.

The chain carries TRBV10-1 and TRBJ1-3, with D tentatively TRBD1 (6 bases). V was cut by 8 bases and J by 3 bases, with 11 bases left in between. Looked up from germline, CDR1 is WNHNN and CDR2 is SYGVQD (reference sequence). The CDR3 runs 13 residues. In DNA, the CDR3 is TGCGCCAGCCTCAGGGGTGGTGGAAACACCATATATTTT. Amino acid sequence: CASLRGGGNTIYF.

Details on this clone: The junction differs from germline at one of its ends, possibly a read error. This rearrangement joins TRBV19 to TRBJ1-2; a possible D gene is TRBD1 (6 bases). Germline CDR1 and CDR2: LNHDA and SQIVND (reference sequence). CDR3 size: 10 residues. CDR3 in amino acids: CGSGAYGYTF. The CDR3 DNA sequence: TGCGGCTCAGGGGCATATGGCTACACCTTC.

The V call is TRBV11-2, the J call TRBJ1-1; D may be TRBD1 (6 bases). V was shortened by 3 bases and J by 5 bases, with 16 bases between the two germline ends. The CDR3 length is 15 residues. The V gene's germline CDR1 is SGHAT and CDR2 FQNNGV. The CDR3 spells CASSLSSGVGTEAFF. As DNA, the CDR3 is TGTGCCAGCAGCTTGTCGTCAGGGGTTGGGACTGAAGCTTTCTTT.

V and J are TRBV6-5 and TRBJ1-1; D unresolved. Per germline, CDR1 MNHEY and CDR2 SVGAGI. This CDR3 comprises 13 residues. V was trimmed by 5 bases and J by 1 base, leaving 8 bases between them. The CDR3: CASSLMPNTEAFF. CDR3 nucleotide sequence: TGTGCCAGCAGTCTAATGCCGAACACTGAAGCTTTCTTT.

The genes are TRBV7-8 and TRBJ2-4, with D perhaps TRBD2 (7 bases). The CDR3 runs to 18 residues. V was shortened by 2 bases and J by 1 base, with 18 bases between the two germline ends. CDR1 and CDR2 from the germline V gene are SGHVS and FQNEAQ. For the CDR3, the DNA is TGTGCCAGCAGCTTAAATTATCGGGGGGCCGGGGCCAAAAACATTCAGTACTTC. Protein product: CASSLNYRGAGAKNIQYF.

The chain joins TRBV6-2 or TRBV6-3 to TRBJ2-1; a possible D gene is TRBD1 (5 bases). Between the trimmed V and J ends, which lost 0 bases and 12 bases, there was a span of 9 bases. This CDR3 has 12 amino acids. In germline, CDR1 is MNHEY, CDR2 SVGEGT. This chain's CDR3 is CASSYSGRGQFF. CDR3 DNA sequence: TGTGCCAGCAGTTACTCGGGGCGAGGGCAGTTCTTC.

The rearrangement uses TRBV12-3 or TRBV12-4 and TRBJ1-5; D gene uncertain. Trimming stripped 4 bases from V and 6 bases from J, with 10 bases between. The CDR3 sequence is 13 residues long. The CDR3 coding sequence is TGTGCCAGCAGTTACGACGCGGGTCAGCCCCAGCATTTT. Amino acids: CASSYDAGQPQHF.

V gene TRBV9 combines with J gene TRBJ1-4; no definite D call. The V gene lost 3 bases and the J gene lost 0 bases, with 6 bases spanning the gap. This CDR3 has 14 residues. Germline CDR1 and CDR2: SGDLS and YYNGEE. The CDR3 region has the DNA TGTGCCAGCAGCGAGACAACAACTAATGAAAAACTGTTTTTT. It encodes CASSETTTNEKLFF.

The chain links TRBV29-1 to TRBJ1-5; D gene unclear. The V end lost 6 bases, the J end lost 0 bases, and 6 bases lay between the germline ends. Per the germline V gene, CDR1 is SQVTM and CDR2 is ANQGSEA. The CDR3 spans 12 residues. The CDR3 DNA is TGCAGCGTCTTCTATAGCAATCAGCCCCAGCATTTT. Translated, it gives CSVFYSNQPQHF.